These T cell receptor beta chains were read from a single sample in a study of blood T cell repertoires in COVID-19. Method: immunoSEQ multiplex PCR; TCRdb's copy keeps in-frame clones and lacks some. The sample has under 60,000 clones, roughly nine tenths seen once. The specimen sequenced was peripheral blood. These TCRs come from a man in his fifties or sixties with acute or convalescent COVID-19. CDR3s include the opening cysteine and the closing phenylalanine or tryptophan. Fields, in order: J gene, clone size, D gene, V gene, CDR3 protein, CDR3 DNA. D genes are given only for firm matches. Expanded clones are given a class, and other clones once, few, many or no size at all.

>TRBJ2-1|once|NA|TRBV10-1
CASSESRVNEQFF
TGCGCCAGCAGTGAGTCGCGGGTCAATGAGCAGTTCTTC
>TRBJ1-1|NA|NA|TRBV2
CASSGGRNTEAFF
TGTGCCAGCAGTGGGGGCAGGAACACTGAAGCTTTCTTT
>TRBJ1-1|NA|TRBD1|TRBV14
CASSRLAGTGGTEAFF
TGTGCCAGCAGCCGCCTCGCAGGGACAGGGGGCACTGAAGCTTTCTTT
>TRBJ2-2|NA|TRBD2|TRBV5-1
CASSPGLAGSTNTGELFF
TGCGCCAGCAGCCCAGGACTAGCGGGTTCCACGAACACCGGGGAGCTGTTTTTT
>TRBJ1-1|NA|TRBD1|TRBV2
CASSEASGGARDTEAFF
TGTGCCAGCAGTGAAGCATCAGGGGGCGCAAGGGACACTGAAGCTTTCTTT
>TRBJ2-7|NA|NA|TRBV5-6
CASSFRDAGYEQYF
TGTGCCAGCAGCTTTCGCGACGCGGGCTACGAGCAGTACTTC
>TRBJ1-5|NA|NA|TRBV5-5
CASSLEFTVGQPQHF
TGTGCCAGCAGCTTGGAGTTCACAGTAGGTCAGCCCCAGCATTTT
>TRBJ2-3|NA|NA|TRBV12-5
CASASWAGTDTQYF
TGTGCTAGTGCCTCCTGGGCGGGAACAGATACGCAGTATTTT
>TRBJ1-3|NA|NA|TRBV6-5
CASRTTGQGNTIYF
TGTGCCAGCAGAACAACGGGACAAGGAAACACCATATATTTT
>TRBJ2-3|NA|NA|TRBV5-1
CASSFGIRGSRDTQYF
TGCGCCAGCAGCTTCGGTATTCGGGGAAGCCGAGATACGCAGTATTTT
>TRBJ2-7|NA|NA|TRBV3-1/TRBV3-2
CASSPRGRGISYEQYF
TGTGCCAGCAGCCCCCGGGGGCGGGGGATCTCCTACGAGCAGTACTTC
>TRBJ1-2|NA|NA|TRBV5-1
CASSFGGEIYGYTF
TGCGCCAGCAGCTTCGGTGGGGAGATCTATGGCTACACCTTC
>TRBJ1-1|NA|NA|TRBV2
CASSDRGGVTEAFF
TGTGCCAGCAGTGACAGGGGCGGTGTCACTGAAGCTTTCTTT
>TRBJ2-3|NA|TRBD1|TRBV11-3
CASSFYRPGTGYPDTQYF
TGTGCCAGCAGCTTCTACCGTCCCGGGACAGGGTACCCAGATACGCAGTATTTT
>TRBJ1-5|NA|NA|TRBV18
CASSLEEGPNQPQHF
TGTGCCAGCTCCCTGGAGGAGGGCCCCAATCAGCCCCAGCATTTT
>TRBJ1-1|few|NA|TRBV7-9
CASSSPGGISGEAFF
TGTGCCAGCAGCAGCCCGGGGGGCATTTCCGGTGAAGCTTTCTTT
>TRBJ2-7|NA|NA|TRBV6-5
CASRQAAGSEQYF
TGTGCCAGCAGGCAAGCCGCAGGGTCCGAGCAGTACTTC
>TRBJ2-1|NA|NA|TRBV29-1
CSVLQGFAYNEQFF
TGCAGCGTGTTGCAGGGGTTCGCGTACAATGAGCAGTTCTTC
>TRBJ1-2|NA|TRBD1|TRBV5-1
CASSLGQGYNGYTF
TGCGCCAGCAGCTTGGGACAGGGGTATAATGGCTACACCTTC
>TRBJ2-7|NA|TRBD1|TRBV6-1
CASSESGTGGYEQYF
TGTGCCAGCAGTGAATCCGGGACAGGGGGCTACGAGCAGTACTTC
>TRBJ1-4|NA|NA|TRBV2
CASSQVSVNEKLFF
TGTGCCAGCAGTCAAGTGTCGGTTAATGAAAAACTGTTTTTT
>TRBJ2-6|once|NA|TRBV5-1
CASSLAGSQPGANVLTF
TGCGCCAGCAGCTTGGCAGGGTCCCAACCTGGGGCCAACGTCCTGACTTTC
>TRBJ1-1|NA|TRBD1|TRBV5-1
CASSPGQGQGNTEAFF
TGCGCCAGCAGCCCTGGACAGGGCCAGGGGAACACTGAAGCTTTCTTT
>TRBJ2-1|NA|NA|TRBV5-1
CASEDSTYNEQFF
TGCGCCAGCGAGGATAGTACCTACAATGAGCAGTTCTTC
>TRBJ1-1|NA|NA|TRBV3-1/TRBV3-2
CASSQSWRTENTEAFF
TGTGCCAGCAGCCAATCGTGGAGGACAGAGAACACTGAAGCTTTCTTT
>TRBJ1-2|NA|NA|TRBV4-1
CASSQEYGTNYGYTF
TGCGCCAGCAGCCAAGAGTACGGTACTAACTATGGCTACACCTTC
>TRBJ1-4|NA|NA|TRBV3-1/TRBV3-2
CASSQDPVSDEKLFF
TGTGCCAGCAGCCAAGACCCCGTGTCGGATGAAAAACTGTTTTTT
>TRBJ2-5|NA|NA|TRBV15
CATSSIRTQGDPTQYF
TGTGCCACCAGCAGTATTAGAACCCAGGGTGACCCGACCCAGTACTTC